This T cell receptor beta chain was documented in a study of T cell responses to AZD1222 COVID-19 vaccine. Generated by immunoSEQ multiplex PCR, the TCRdb table keeps only in-frame clones and is missing some. The repertoire includes 95,000 to 150,000 clones, roughly nine tenths of them detected once, and about 3% sits in the top ten. Remarks on this clone: Its antigen is unidentified.

Study-wide points: Donor demographics were predominantly white British with a female majority; clonal diversity may be underestimated.

Trimming pared 1 base from V and 4 bases from J, leaving 5 bases between. This CDR3 region has 14 residues. Germline V gene sequence: CDR1 MNHEY, CDR2 SVGAGI. The clonotype comes from an adult in good health. The chain carries TRBV6-5 and TRBJ1-6; tentative D call: TRBD1 (5 bases). Here the sequenced sample was peripheral blood, taken on day 0 of AZD1222 vaccination. The CDR3 sequence is CASSYWGYNSPLHF. For the CDR3, the DNA is TGTGCCAGCAGTTACTGGGGGTATAATTCACCCCTCCACTTT.